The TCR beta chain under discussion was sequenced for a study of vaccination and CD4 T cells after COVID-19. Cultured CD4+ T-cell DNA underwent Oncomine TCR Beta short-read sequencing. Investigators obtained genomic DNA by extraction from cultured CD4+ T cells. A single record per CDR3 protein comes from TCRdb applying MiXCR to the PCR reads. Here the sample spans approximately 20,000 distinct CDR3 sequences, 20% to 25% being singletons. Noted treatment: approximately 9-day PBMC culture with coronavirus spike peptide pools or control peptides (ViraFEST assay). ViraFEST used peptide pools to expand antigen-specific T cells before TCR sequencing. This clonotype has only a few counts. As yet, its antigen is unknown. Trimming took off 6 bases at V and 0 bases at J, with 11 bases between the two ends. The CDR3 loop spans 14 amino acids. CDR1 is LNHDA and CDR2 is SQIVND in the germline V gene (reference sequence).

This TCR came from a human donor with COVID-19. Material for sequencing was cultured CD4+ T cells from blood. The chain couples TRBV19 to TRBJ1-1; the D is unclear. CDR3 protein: CASRPERVNTEAFF. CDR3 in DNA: TGTGCCAGTAGACCTGAGCGAGTGAACACTGAAGCTTTCTTT. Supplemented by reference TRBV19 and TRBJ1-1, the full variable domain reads DGGITQSPKYLFRKEGQNVTLSCEQNLNHDAMYWYRQDPGQGLRLIYYSQIVNDFQKGDIAEGYSVSREKKESFPLTVTSAQKNPTAFYLCASRPERVNTEAFFGQGTRLTVV.